This T cell receptor beta chain was retrieved from a study of blood T cell repertoires in COVID-19. Study as a whole: Sources were T cells, B-cell-depleted T cells, or PBMCs; the material itself was cDNA or gDNA.

In the original analysis: For nucleated cells, counts were estimated from reference gene primer amplification. Generated by immunoSEQ multiplex PCR, the TCRdb table keeps only in-frame clones and is missing some. V, J and clone size reflect that table, while D and trimming were determined from the DNA. The repertoire has around 26,000 clones, around 85% of them found once; the top ten carry approximately 9%. In its sample, this clone was seen once. The CDR3 sequence is 13 residues long. V lost 5 bases, J lost 4 bases, and 11 bases lay in between. Per germline, CDR1 SGHVS and CDR2 FNYEAQ. Sequencing input: peripheral blood. The chain couples TRBV7-6 to TRBJ1-2, with TRBD1 as a possible D gene (5 bases). This clonotype originated in a human donor with active COVID-19. The donor label of this sample is uncertain. The CDR3 loop is CASSRREGYGYTF. CDR3 sequence (DNA): TGTGCCAGCAGCCGCAGGGAAGGCTATGGCTACACCTTC.